Shown below are 22 T cell receptor beta chains from a single sample sequenced in a study of T cells in Graves' hyperthyroidism and ophthalmopathy. What was amplified from RNA transcripts were TCR beta CDR3 regions. The HTBI primer set served for first-round RT-PCR of the TCR CDR3. MiXCR, applied by TCRdb to the multiplex PCR reads, yields one record per CDR3 protein. The sample contains around 200,000 distinct CDR3 sequences, about a sixth of which appear only once. The sample taken for sequencing was blood. All receptors come from a man aged 35 to 55 with Graves' hyperthyroidism.

This clonotype was counted many times. V and J are TRBV20-1 and TRBJ2-1; D remains ambiguous. Between the trimmed V and J ends, which lost 1 base and 7 bases, there was a span of 14 bases. CDR1 is DFQATT, CDR2 SNEGSKA, per germline (reference sequence). The CDR3 runs to 14 residues. Here the CDR3 DNA reads TGCAGTGCTAGAGCCCTGGATATGTGGAATGAGCAGTTCTTC. Its protein is CSARALDMWNEQFF.

The V and J genes are TRBV6-1 and TRBJ1-3, with 10 bases matching TRBD1. V lost 5 bases and J lost 0; bases outside the gene matches: 10. Germline CDR1 and CDR2: MNHNS and SASEGT. The CDR3 runs to 18 residues. CDR3 in DNA: TGTGCCAGCAGTAATCTTCCGTGGACAGGGGGCTCTGGAAACACCATATATTTT. Its protein product is CASSNLPWTGGSGNTIYF.

This clonotype was observed many times. V usage is TRBV28 and J usage is TRBJ2-6; TRBD1 is a possible D gene (6 bases). Germline-derived CDR1 and CDR2 are MDHEN and SYDVKM. There are 17 residues in the CDR3. V was trimmed by 2 bases and J by 3 bases, leaving 14 bases between them. The CDR3 here is CASSLAGQSFGANVLTF. CDR3 bases: TGTGCCAGCAGTTTAGCAGGACAGAGTTTTGGGGCCAACGTCCTGACTTTC. Based on the CDR3 plus reference TRBV28 and TRBJ2-6, the full variable domain is DVKVTQSSRYLVKRTGEKVFLECVQDMDHENMFWYRQDPGLGLRLIYFSYDVKMKEKGDIPEGYSVSREKKERFSLILESASTNQTSMYLCASSLAGQSFGANVLTFGAGSRLTVL.

This clonotype was observed a few times. The chain is built from TRBV19 and TRBJ2-2; a weak D match, TRBD1 (5 bases). The CDR3 runs to 13 residues. CDR1 is LNHDA and CDR2 is SQIVND in the germline V gene (reference sequence). V lost 1 base, J lost 11 bases, and 11 bases lay in between. The CDR3: CASSIGTSAELFF. The CDR3 DNA reads TGTGCCAGTAGTATAGGGACATCGGCAGAGCTGTTTTTT.

A few counts support this clonotype. V and J are TRBV9 and TRBJ2-7; D gene ambiguous. The CDR3 sequence is 16 residues long. V lost 2 bases and J 1 base, leaving 16 bases between the germline ends. The germline CDR1 and CDR2 sequences are SGDLS and YYNGEE. DNA of the CDR3: TGTGCCAGCAGCGTCTCCTGGGAAGCCCCTTCCTACGAGCAGTACTTC. Its protein is CASSVSWEAPSYEQYF.

CDR3 DNA sequence: TGTGCCATCAGCCTCGACAGGGGTAGAGACGAGCAGTACTTC. Encoded protein: CAISLDRGRDEQYF. V and J are TRBV10-3 and TRBJ2-7, with TRBD1 matching over 8 bases. The germline CDR1 and CDR2 sequences are ENHRY and SYGVKD. CDR3 size: 14 residues. The V segment lost 6 bases and the J segment 5 bases; nucleotides outside the gene matches: 9.

CDR3 protein: CASSQEPPAQPQHF. DNA for the CDR3: TGCGCCAGCAGCCAAGAACCCCCGGCACAGCCCCAGCATTTT. The chain combines TRBV4-3 with TRBJ1-5, with D unclear. CDR1 is LGHNA and CDR2 is YSLEER in the germline V gene. Trimming took 0 bases from V and 7 from J, leaving 10 bases between them. CDR3 length equals 14 residues.

This clonotype was counted many times. The chain is built from TRBV6-2 or TRBV6-3 and TRBJ2-5, with TRBD2 matching 10 bases. The CDR3 extends over 15 amino acids. J was trimmed by 5 bases and V by 6 bases; bases with no gene match: 9. Looked up from germline, CDR1 is MNHEY and CDR2 is SVGEGT. The CDR3, as DNA: TGTGCCAGCAGACCTCGTCTAGCGGGGGTGGAGACCCAGTACTTC. This codes for CASRPRLAGVETQYF.

The sample holds many counts of this clonotype. V usage is TRBV20-1 and J usage is TRBJ2-1, with TRBD2 matching 8 bases. The germline V gene encodes CDR1 DFQATT and CDR2 SNEGSKA (reference sequence). V dropped 5 bases and J dropped 0; count of bases not matched to a gene: 6. The CDR3 extends over 15 amino acids. For the CDR3, the DNA is TGCAGTGCTCACGGGGGGGACAACTCCTACAATGAGCAGTTCTTC. Translating it yields CSAHGGDNSYNEQFF.

This clonotype was seen at least ten times. The gene calls are TRBV7-2 and TRBJ2-2; 7 bases align to TRBD1. In germline, CDR1 is SGHTA, CDR2 FQGNSA. The CDR3 sequence is 15 residues long. Trimming took 2 bases from V and 4 from J; bases not matched to a gene: 4. The chain's CDR3 is CASSLMGTVTGELFF. Written as DNA, the CDR3 is TGTGCCAGCAGCTTAATGGGGACAGTCACCGGGGAGCTGTTTTTT.

This clonotype was detected a few times. The J gene is TRBJ2-2, the V gene TRBV5-1; D is perhaps TRBD1 or TRBD2 (6 bases each). This CDR3 comprises 14 residues. V was shortened by 7 bases and J by 1 base, with 11 bases between the two germline ends. Germline V gene lookup returns CDR1 SGHRS and CDR2 YFSETQ. CDR3 protein: CASRGTQNTGELFF. CDR3 coding DNA: TGCGCCAGCCGCGGGACACAGAACACCGGGGAGCTGTTTTTT.

This clonotype came up many times. The V gene is TRBV28, the J gene TRBJ2-3; the D gene is possibly TRBD2 (6 bases). The CDR3 contains 19 residues. Trimming took off 7 bases at V and 0 bases at J, with 26 bases between the two ends. Germline CDR1 reads MDHEN; CDR2 reads SYDVKM. DNA of the CDR3: TGTGCCAGCAACCCCTCGCCAGGTAGCGGAGCCCCTAGCACAGATACGCAGTATTTT. This gives the protein CASNPSPGSGAPSTDTQYF.

This clonotype was counted at least ten times. CDR3 region: CASHEVRYGYTF. The CDR3, as DNA: TGTGCCAGCCATGAGGTCCGCTATGGCTACACCTTC. This rearrangement joins TRBV2 to TRBJ1-2; no firm D call. From germline, CDR1 is SNHLY and CDR2 FYNNEI. The CDR3 is 12 residues long. With 8 bases removed from V and 4 bases from J, the gap between germline ends came to 11 bases.

This clonotype came up many times. The rearrangement joins TRBV6-2 or TRBV6-3 to TRBJ1-5, with D tentatively TRBD1 (6 bases). CDR1 is MNHEY, CDR2 SVGEGT, per germline. The V end was cut by 4 bases, the J end by 7 bases, with 14 bases between. The CDR3 loop spans 14 amino acids. CDR3 loop: CASSWEGGGQPQHF. CDR3 DNA: TGTGCCAGCAGTTGGGAGGGGGGCGGCCAGCCCCAGCATTTT.

V is TRBV24-1 and J is TRBJ2-3; D is perhaps TRBD2 (5 bases). This CDR3 has 14 residues. Per the germline V gene, CDR1 is KGHDR and CDR2 is SFDVKD. Trimming removed 0 bases from V and 5 bases from J, with 8 bases in between. CDR3 bases: TGTGCCACCAGTGATTTGCGGACTGGAGATACGCAGTATTTT. Its protein product is CATSDLRTGDTQYF.

Ten or more counts support this clonotype. J is TRBJ1-1 and V is TRBV28, with no clear D. The length of the CDR3 is 11 residues. Germline V gene lookup returns CDR1 MDHEN and CDR2 SYDVKM. With 6 bases removed from V and 8 bases from J, the gap between germline ends came to 10 bases. As DNA, the CDR3 is TGTGCCAGCAGCCGTGGACTCGAAGCTTTCTTT. The encoded protein is CASSRGLEAFF.

This clonotype was detected ten times or more. CDR3 loop: CASSDWTTHEQFF. Written as DNA, the CDR3 is TGTGCCAGCAGTGATTGGACAACCCATGAGCAGTTCTTC. The rearrangement uses TRBV25-1 and TRBJ2-1, with a tentative D call TRBD1 (5 bases). The CDR3 runs to 13 residues. The germline V gene has CDR1 MGHDK and CDR2 SYGVNS. Trimming took off 3 bases at V and 8 bases at J, with 11 bases between the two ends.

This clonotype was detected ten times or more. The chain joins TRBV7-3 to TRBJ2-7, with D unclear. The CDR3 totals 13 residues. CDR1 is SGHTA and CDR2 is FQGTGA in the germline V gene. Trimming removed 0 bases at V and 5 bases at J, with 8 bases between. The CDR3 coding sequence is TGTGCCAGCAGCTTAACCCGTTCCCACGAGCAGTACTTC. Amino acids: CASSLTRSHEQYF.

A few counts support this clonotype. The chain combines TRBV6-2 or TRBV6-3 with TRBJ1-2; unclear D gene. V lost 2 bases to trimming and J lost 8 bases, with 15 bases between them. The germline V gene has CDR1 MNHEY and CDR2 SVGEGT. This CDR3 is built from 14 residues. CDR3 nucleotides: TGTGCCAGCAGTTACGCAGGACGCCCGCGAGGCTACACCTTC. Encoded protein: CASSYAGRPRGYTF.

This clonotype came up many times. The chain has TRBV12-3 or TRBV12-4 and TRBJ1-5; tentative D call: TRBD1 (6 bases). This CDR3 has 14 residues. Trimming took 6 bases from V and 5 from J, leaving 14 bases between them. In nucleotides, the CDR3 is TGTGCCAGCAGCCTTGGCCAGGGGTATCAGCCCCAGCATTTT. Protein product: CASSLGQGYQPQHF.

On this clonotype itself: This sequence may be a read error, since a much larger clone differs from it by one base. The V call is TRBV3-1, the J call TRBJ2-7; D is unclear. Trimming removed 4 bases from V and 3 bases from J, with 7 bases in between. Germline assignment: CDR1 LGHDT and CDR2 YNNKEL (reference sequence). This CDR3 spans 12 amino acids. The CDR3 region has the DNA TGTGCCAGCAGCCGAGGAAACTACGAGCAGTACTTC. Amino acid sequence: CASSRGNYEQYF.

In its sample, this clonotype was seen many times. The V call is TRBV6-5, the J call TRBJ2-6, with D unclear. This CDR3 has 13 amino acids. V lost 0 bases and J 3 bases, leaving 0 bases between the germline ends. Per germline, CDR1 MNHEY and CDR2 SVGAGI. The CDR3 bases are TGTGCCAGCAGTTACTCTGGGGCCAACGTCCTGACTTTC. Amino acid sequence: CASSYSGANVLTF.